The entry below gives a single T cell receptor (beta chain) sequence along with its context. This sample stems from a study of control samples from healthy donors and cancer patients. V shed 6 bases and J shed 4 bases, with 9 bases lying between them. The CDR3 is 12 amino acids. Germline-derived CDR1 and CDR2 are MNHEY and SMNVEV (reference sequence). Produced via immunoSEQ multiplex PCR; TCRdb's table is partial and in-frame only. The sample consists of about 120,000 clones, more than 85% of them appearing once. The chain combines TRBV27 with TRBJ1-2; D is ambiguous. The source of this sequence is a woman aged 18-29 years in good health. Sequencing was performed on blood. The CDR3 reads CASRNRVYGYTF. For the CDR3, the DNA is TGTGCCAGCAGAAACCGGGTCTATGGCTACACCTTC.